This T cell receptor beta chain was obtained from a study of T-cell reconstitution after alpha-beta-depleted transplantation in children. General study results and limits: The origin of alpha-beta T cells about two months after transplant was reportedly several hundred expanded graft clones.

Trimming removed 2 bases from V and 0 bases from J, with 7 bases in between. This CDR3 has 14 residues. CDR1 and CDR2 (germline): MNHEY, SVGAGI. It was with unique molecular identifiers that the TCRbeta library was prepared. TCRdb re-analysed the PCR reads in MiXCR, keeping a single row per CDR3 protein. This table has around 600,000 distinct CDR3 sequences, roughly 23% appearing once. This clonotype was counted at least ten times. Its cognate antigen is unknown. The specimen was PBMCs, mostly from graft donor cells, collected 360 days after TCRalphabeta/CD19-depleted stem cell transplant. The chain uses TRBV6-5 and TRBJ1-1, with D unresolved. The sequence came from a boy under three years old who had a stem cell transplant for acute myeloid leukemia, so the T cells may come from the graft donor. In DNA, the CDR3 is TGTGCCAGCAGTTACGTAAATGTGAACACTGAAGCTTTCTTT. It yields the protein CASSYVNVNTEAFF.